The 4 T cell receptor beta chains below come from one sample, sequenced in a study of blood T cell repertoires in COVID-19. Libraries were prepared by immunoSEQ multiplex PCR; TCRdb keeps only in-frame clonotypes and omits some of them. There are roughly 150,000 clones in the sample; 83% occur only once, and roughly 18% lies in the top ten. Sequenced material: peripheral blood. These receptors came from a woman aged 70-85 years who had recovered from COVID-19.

As DNA, the CDR3 is TGTGCCAGCAGTGGGGGACTAGGAAACGAGCAGTACTTC. Protein sequence: CASSGGLGNEQYF. The chain links TRBV2 to TRBJ2-7; 8 bases line up with TRBD2. Germline lookup yields CDR1 SNHLY and CDR2 FYNNEI. The CDR3 loop spans 13 amino acids. The junction had 4 bases not matched to a gene; V was cut back by 4 bases and J by 5 bases.

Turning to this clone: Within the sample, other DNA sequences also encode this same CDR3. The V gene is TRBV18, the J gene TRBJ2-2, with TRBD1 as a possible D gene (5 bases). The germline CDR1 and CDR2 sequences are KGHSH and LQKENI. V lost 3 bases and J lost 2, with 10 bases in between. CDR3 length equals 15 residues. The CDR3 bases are TGTGCCAGCTCACCGAGGCAGGGAAACACCGGGGAGCTGTTTTTT. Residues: CASSPRQGNTGELFF.

CDR3 region: CSASWTANTEAFF. The CDR3 DNA follows: TGCAGCGCCTCATGGACAGCGAACACTGAAGCTTTCTTT. V gene TRBV29-1 combines with J gene TRBJ1-1, with D perhaps TRBD1 (6 bases). Germline CDR1 and CDR2: SQVTM and ANQGSEA. The CDR3 totals 13 residues. V lost 7 bases and J 1 base, leaving 13 bases between the germline ends.

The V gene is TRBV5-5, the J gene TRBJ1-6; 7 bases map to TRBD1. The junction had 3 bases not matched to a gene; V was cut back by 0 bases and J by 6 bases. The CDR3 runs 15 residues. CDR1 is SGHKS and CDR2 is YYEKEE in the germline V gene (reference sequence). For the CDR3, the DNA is TGTGCCAGCAGCTTGGTGGCAGGGGGTAATTCACCCCTCCACTTT. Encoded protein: CASSLVAGGNSPLHF.